A single TCR beta chain is shown here with its context. Data came from immunoSEQ multiplex PCR; TCRdb stores just in-frame clones and leaves some out. The sample has around 2,300 clones, roughly 77% seen once. The data stem from a study of coeliac disease. Study context: Without high-resolution HLA typing, biased TRBV7-2 usage was queried.

CDR3 length: 14 residues. From germline, CDR1 is SGHTA and CDR2 FQGNSA. The ends lost 5 bases at V and 4 bases at J; junction bases unmatched: 4. This sequence was found in a human donor without celiac disease. The chain is built from TRBV7-2 and TRBJ1-1; 10 nucleotides match TRBD1. Sequenced sample: lymphocytes from the gut lamina propria. The CDR3 loop reads CASSIDRGRTEAFF. The CDR3 DNA sequence: TGTGCCAGCAGCATAGACAGGGGGCGCACTGAAGCTTTCTTT.